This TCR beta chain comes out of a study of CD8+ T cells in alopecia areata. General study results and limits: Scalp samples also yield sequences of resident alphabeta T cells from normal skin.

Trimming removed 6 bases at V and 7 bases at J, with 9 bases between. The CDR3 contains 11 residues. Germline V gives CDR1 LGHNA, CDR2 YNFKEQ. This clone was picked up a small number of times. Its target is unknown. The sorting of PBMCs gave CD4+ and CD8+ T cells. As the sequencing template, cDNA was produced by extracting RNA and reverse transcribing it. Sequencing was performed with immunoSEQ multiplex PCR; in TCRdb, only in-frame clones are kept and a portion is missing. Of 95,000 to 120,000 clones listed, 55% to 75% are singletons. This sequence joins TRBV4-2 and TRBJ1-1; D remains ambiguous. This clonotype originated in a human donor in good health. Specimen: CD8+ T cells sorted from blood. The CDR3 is CASRNTYEAFF. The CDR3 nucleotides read TGTGCCAGCAGGAACACTTATGAAGCTTTCTTT.